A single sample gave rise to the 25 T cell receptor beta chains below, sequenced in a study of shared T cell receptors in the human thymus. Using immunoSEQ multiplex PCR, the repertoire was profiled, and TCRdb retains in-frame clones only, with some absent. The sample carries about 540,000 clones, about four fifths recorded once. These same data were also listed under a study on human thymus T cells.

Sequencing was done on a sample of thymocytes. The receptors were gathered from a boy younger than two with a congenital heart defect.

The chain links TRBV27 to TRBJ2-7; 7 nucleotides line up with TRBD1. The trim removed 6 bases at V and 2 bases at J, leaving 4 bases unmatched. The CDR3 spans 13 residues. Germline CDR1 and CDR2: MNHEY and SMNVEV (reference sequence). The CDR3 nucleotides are TGTGCCAGCAGCGACAGGGCTACCTACGAGCAGTACTTC. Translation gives CASSDRATYEQYF.

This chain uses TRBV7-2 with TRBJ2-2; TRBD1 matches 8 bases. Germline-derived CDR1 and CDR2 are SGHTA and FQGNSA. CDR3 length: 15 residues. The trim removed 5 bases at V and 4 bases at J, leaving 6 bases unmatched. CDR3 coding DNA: TGTGCCAGCAGCGTCCGACAGGGGTGCACCGGGGAGCTGTTTTTT. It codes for CASSVRQGCTGELFF.

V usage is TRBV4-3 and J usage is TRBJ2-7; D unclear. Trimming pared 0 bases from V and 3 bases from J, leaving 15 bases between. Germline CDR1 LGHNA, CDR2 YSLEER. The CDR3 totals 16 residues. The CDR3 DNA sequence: TGCGCCAGCAGCCAAGATCCCGTCTCTGACTTCTACGAGCAGTACTTC. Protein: CASSQDPVSDFYEQYF.

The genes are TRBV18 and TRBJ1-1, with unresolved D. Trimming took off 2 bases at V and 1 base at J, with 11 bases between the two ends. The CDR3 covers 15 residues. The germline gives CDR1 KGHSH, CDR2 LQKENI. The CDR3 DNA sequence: TGTGCCAGCTCACCAGGGCCAAGGCGGAACACTGAAGCTTTCTTT. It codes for CASSPGPRRNTEAFF. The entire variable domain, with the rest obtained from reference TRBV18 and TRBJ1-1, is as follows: NAGVMQNPRHLVRRRGQEARLRCSPMKGHSHVYWYRQLPEEGLKFMVYLQKENIIDESGMPKERFSAEFPKEGPSILRIQQVVRGDSAAYFCASSPGPRRNTEAFFGQGTRLTVV.

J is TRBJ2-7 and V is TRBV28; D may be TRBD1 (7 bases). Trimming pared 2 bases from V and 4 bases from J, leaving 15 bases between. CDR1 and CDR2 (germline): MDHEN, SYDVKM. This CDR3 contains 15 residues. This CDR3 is CASSLAGPGGYEQYF. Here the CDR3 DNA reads TGTGCCAGCAGTTTAGCGGGGCCAGGGGGTTACGAGCAGTACTTC.

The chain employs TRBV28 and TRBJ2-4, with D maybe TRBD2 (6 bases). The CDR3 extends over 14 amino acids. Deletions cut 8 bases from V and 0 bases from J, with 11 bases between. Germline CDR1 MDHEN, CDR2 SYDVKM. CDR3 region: CASRGIEAKNIQYF. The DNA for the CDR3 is TGTGCCAGCCGGGGGATTGAAGCCAAAAACATTCAGTACTTC.

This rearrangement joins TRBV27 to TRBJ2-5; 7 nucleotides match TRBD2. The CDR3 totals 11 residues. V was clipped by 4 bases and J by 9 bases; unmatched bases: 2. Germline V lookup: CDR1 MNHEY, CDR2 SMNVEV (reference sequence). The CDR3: CASSSRGAQYF. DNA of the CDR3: TGTGCCAGCAGTTCTCGGGGGGCCCAGTACTTC.

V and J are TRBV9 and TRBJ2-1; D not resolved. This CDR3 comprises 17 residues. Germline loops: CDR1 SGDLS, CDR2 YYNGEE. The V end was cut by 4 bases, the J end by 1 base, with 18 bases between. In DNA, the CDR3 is TGTGCCAGCAGCTTAAGACCGGGTCTAGTATCCTACAATGAGCAGTTCTTC. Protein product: CASSLRPGLVSYNEQFF.

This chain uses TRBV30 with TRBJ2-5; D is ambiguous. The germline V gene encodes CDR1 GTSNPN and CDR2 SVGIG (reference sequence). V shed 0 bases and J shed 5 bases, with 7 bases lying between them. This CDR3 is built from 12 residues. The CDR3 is CAWSVGEETQYF. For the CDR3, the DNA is TGTGCCTGGAGTGTGGGCGAGGAGACCCAGTACTTC.

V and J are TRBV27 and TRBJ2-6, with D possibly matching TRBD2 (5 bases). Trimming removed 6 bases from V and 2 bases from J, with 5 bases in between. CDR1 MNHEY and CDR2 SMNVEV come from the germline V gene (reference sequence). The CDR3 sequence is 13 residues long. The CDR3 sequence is CASRRAGANVLTF. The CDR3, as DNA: TGTGCCAGCAGGAGGGCTGGGGCCAACGTCCTGACTTTC.

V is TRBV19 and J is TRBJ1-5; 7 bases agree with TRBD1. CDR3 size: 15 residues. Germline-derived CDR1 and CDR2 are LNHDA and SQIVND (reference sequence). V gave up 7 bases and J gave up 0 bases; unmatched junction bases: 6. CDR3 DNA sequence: TGTGCCAGTAACCAGGGGGGATATAGCAATCAGCCCCAGCATTTT. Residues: CASNQGGYSNQPQHF.

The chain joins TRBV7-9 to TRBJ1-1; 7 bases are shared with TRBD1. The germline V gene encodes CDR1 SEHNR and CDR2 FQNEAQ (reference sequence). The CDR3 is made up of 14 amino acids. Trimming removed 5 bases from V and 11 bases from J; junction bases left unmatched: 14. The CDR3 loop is CASSAYHTGDGAFF. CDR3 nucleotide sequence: TGTGCCAGCAGCGCATACCACACAGGGGATGGGGCTTTCTTT.

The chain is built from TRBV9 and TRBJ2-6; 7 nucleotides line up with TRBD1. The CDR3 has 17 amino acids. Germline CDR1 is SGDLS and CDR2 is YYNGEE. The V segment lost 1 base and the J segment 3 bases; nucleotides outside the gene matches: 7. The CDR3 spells CASSVQTGINGANVLTF. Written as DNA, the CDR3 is TGTGCCAGCAGCGTACAGACAGGGATAAATGGGGCCAACGTCCTGACTTTC.

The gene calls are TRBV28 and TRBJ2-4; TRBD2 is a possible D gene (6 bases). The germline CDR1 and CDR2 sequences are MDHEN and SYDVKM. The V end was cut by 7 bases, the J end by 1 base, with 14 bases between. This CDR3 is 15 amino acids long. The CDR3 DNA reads TGTGCCAGCACCCTCAGCGGAGGGGCCAAAAACATTCAGTACTTC. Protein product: CASTLSGGAKNIQYF.

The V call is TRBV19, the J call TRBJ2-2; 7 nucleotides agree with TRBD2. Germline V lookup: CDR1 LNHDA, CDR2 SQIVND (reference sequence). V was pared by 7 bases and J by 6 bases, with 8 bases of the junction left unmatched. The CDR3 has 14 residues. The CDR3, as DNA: TGTGCCAGTAACCGATATCGGGAGGCCGGGGAGCTGTTTTTT. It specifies CASNRYREAGELFF.

The CDR3 nucleotides are TGTGCCAGTAGTATATCCATAGCGGGAGGCTACAATGAGCAGTTCTTC. Translated, it gives CASSISIAGGYNEQFF. The V call is TRBV19, the J call TRBJ2-1; 10 nucleotides agree with TRBD2. This CDR3 region has 16 residues. The trim removed 2 bases at V and 3 bases at J, leaving 4 bases unmatched. Germline lookup yields CDR1 LNHDA and CDR2 SQIVND (reference sequence). The full variable domain, rest sourced from reference TRBV19 and TRBJ2-1, is DGGITQSPKYLFRKEGQNVTLSCEQNLNHDAMYWYRQDPGQGLRLIYYSQIVNDFQKGDIAEGYSVSREKKESFPLTVTSAQKNPTAFYLCASSISIAGGYNEQFFGPGTRLTVL.

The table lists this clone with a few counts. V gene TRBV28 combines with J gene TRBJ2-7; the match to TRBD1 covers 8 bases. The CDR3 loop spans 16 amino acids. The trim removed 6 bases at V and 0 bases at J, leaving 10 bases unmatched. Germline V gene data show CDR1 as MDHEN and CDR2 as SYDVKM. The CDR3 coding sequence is TGTGCCAGCAGACAAACCGACAGGGGTCCCTCCTACGAGCAGTACTTC. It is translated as CASRQTDRGPSYEQYF.

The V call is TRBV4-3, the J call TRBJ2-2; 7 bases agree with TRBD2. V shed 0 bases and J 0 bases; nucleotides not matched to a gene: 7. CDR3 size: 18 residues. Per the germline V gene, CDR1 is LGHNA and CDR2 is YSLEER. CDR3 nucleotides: TGCGCCAGCAGCCAAGAGGCTAGCGGCCTCGCGAACACCGGGGAGCTGTTTTTT. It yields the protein CASSQEASGLANTGELFF.

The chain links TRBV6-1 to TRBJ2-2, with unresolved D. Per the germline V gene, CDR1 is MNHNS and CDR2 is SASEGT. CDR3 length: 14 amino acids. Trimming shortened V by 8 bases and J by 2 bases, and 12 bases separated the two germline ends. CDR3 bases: TGTGCCAGCCGGTTCTCAGGCAACACCGGGGAGCTGTTTTTT. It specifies CASRFSGNTGELFF.

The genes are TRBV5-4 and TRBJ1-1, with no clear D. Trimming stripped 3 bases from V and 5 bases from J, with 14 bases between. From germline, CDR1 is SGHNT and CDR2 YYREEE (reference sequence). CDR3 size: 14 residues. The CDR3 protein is CASSSRGGRTEAFF. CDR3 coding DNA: TGTGCCAGCAGCTCCCGGGGAGGTCGGACTGAAGCTTTCTTT.

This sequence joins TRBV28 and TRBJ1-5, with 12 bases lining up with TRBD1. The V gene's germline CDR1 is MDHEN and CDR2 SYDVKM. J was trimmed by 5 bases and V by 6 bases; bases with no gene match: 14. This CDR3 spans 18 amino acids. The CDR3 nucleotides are TGTGCCAGCAGCAAGGGGACAGGGGGCTCGGTGTCAGATCAGCCCCAGCATTTT. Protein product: CASSKGTGGSVSDQPQHF.

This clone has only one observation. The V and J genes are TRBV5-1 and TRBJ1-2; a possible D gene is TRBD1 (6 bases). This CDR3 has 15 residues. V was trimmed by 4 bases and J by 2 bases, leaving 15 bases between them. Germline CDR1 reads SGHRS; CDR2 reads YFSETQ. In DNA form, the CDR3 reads TGCGCCAGCAGCCCCCCAAAGAGGGGGAACTATGGCTACACCTTC. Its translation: CASSPPKRGNYGYTF.

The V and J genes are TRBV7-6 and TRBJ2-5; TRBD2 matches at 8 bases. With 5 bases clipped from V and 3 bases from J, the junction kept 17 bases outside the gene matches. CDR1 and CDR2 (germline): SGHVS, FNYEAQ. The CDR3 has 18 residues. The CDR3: CASSPRTSGRRGKETQYF. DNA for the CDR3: TGTGCCAGCAGCCCCCGGACGAGCGGGAGAAGGGGAAAAGAGACCCAGTACTTC. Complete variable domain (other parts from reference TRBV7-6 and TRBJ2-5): GAGVSQSPRYKVTKRGQDVALRCDPISGHVSLYWYRQALGQGPEFLTYFNYEAQQDKSGLPNDRFSAERPEGSISTLTIQRTEQRDSAMYRCASSPRTSGRRGKETQYFGPGTRLLVL.

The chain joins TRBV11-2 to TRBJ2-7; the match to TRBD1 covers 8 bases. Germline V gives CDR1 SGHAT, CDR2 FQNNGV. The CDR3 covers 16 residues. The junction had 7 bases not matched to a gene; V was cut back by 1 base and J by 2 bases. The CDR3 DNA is TGTGCCAGCAGCTTAGTCCGGGACAGGCAGGCCTACGAGCAGTACTTC. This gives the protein CASSLVRDRQAYEQYF.

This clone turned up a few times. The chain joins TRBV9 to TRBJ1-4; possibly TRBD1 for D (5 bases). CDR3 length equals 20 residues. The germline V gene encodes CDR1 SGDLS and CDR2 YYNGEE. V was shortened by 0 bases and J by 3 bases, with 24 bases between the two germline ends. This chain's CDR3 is CASSVGAKRGNGVSNEKLFF. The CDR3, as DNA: TGTGCCAGCAGCGTAGGAGCGAAACGGGGGAATGGGGTTTCTAATGAAAAACTGTTTTTT.